Each of the 12 T cell receptor beta chains below was sequenced from the same sample in a study of identical twins. TCRdb itself ran the 5' RACE reads through MiXCR, one entry per CDR3 protein. The sample has approximately 210,000 distinct CDR3 sequences; about 15% are singletons. This same sample was also taken into another study, of T cells expressing NK-cell markers.

Input material: CD8+ T cells sorted from blood. All receptors derive from a woman in her late teens or twenties in good health.

This clonotype has only a few counts. The gene calls are TRBV12-3 or TRBV12-4 and TRBJ2-2; tentatively, D is TRBD1 or TRBD2 (6 bases each). The length of the CDR3 is 18 residues. Deletions cut 5 bases from V and 4 bases from J, with 23 bases between. The CDR3 bases are TGTGCCAGCAGTGCCTTTCTTAGGGGGGATTTGAGCACCGGGGAGCTGTTTTTT. This gives the protein CASSAFLRGDLSTGELFF.

This chain uses TRBV2 with TRBJ2-1, with D uncertain. There are 12 residues in the CDR3. V dropped 10 bases and J dropped 1 base, with 8 bases sitting between them. From germline, CDR1 is SNHLY and CDR2 FYNNEI. The CDR3 nucleotides read TGTGCCAACCTGGGGTCCTACAATGAGCAGTTCTTC. Amino acid sequence: CANLGSYNEQFF.

The table lists this clonotype with a few counts. In DNA, the CDR3 is TGTGCCAGCAGTGTCAGCGGGACAGGGTATGGCTACACCTTC. Amino acid sequence: CASSVSGTGYGYTF. The genes are TRBV25-1 and TRBJ1-2; 9 bases map to TRBD1. Germline assignment: CDR1 MGHDK and CDR2 SYGVNS. There are 14 residues in the CDR3. V gave up 4 bases and J gave up 5 bases; unmatched junction bases: 5.

The chain combines TRBV6-1 with TRBJ1-2; D not certain. Germline CDR1 MNHNS, CDR2 SASEGT. The CDR3 is 15 residues long. The V end was cut by 9 bases, the J end by 2 bases, with 19 bases between. CDR3 nucleotide sequence: TGTGCCAGTTACGGTCGGGGTCAGGCGAACTATGGCTACACCTTC. It yields the protein CASYGRGQANYGYTF.

This clonotype has a handful of counts. V and J are TRBV6-6 and TRBJ2-7, with D hard to call. Looked up from germline, CDR1 is MNHNY and CDR2 is SVGAGI (reference sequence). The ends were cut back, 4 bases at V and 6 bases at J, with 13 bases in the middle. The CDR3 has 13 residues. CDR3 nucleotide sequence: TGTGCCAGCAGTTCGGTGCCTAGTATCGAGCAGTACTTC. It codes for CASSSVPSIEQYF.

The rearrangement uses TRBV7-9 and TRBJ2-1; no reliable D call. V was clipped by 0 bases and J by 2 bases, with 11 bases between them. Germline CDR1 SEHNR, CDR2 FQNEAQ (reference sequence). The CDR3 is 16 residues long. This CDR3 reads CASSLARSLTYNEQFF. The DNA for the CDR3 is TGTGCCAGCAGCTTAGCGCGGAGCCTTACCTACAATGAGCAGTTCTTC.

This clonotype was counted a few times. The chain carries TRBV30 and TRBJ1-6; 9 bases are a match to TRBD1. The CDR3 is made up of 14 amino acids. V lost 1 base, J lost 7 bases, and 2 bases stayed unmatched. Germline-derived CDR1 and CDR2 are GTSNPN and SVGIG (reference sequence). Written as DNA, the CDR3 is TGTGCCTGGAGTGCGGGACAGGGAAATTCACCCCTCCACTTT. Its protein is CAWSAGQGNSPLHF.

This clonotype has at least ten counts. V and J are TRBV20-1 and TRBJ2-3; TRBD2 might be the D (5 bases). CDR1 and CDR2 from the germline V gene are DFQATT and SNEGSKA (reference sequence). CDR3 length: 17 amino acids. V dropped 5 bases and J dropped 2 bases, with 23 bases sitting between them. The CDR3 loop is CSASPPAERLPTDTQYF. The DNA of the CDR3 is TGCAGTGCTTCTCCCCCCGCGGAGCGGTTACCCACAGATACGCAGTATTTT.

This clonotype was recorded a few times. The chain carries TRBV6-1 and TRBJ2-3; no definite D call. CDR3 length: 14 residues. V was clipped by 8 bases and J by 0 bases, with 12 bases between them. The germline CDR1 and CDR2 sequences are MNHNS and SASEGT. The DNA of the CDR3 is TGTGCCAGCTTCCGGGTCTATAGCACAGATACGCAGTATTTT. Its protein is CASFRVYSTDTQYF.

The chain couples TRBV3-1 to TRBJ1-6; D might be TRBD1 (6 bases). Germline-derived CDR1 and CDR2 are LGHDT and YNNKEL (reference sequence). This CDR3 is 14 amino acids long. The V end lost 4 bases, the J end lost 11 bases, and 15 bases lay between the germline ends. DNA for the CDR3: TGTGCCAGCAGCCCCGGGGGGCAGTTTCCACCCCTCCACTTT. This translates into CASSPGGQFPPLHF.

The chain links TRBV6-1 to TRBJ1-1; D ambiguous. The V gene lost 0 bases and the J gene lost 7 bases, with 9 bases spanning the gap. The length of the CDR3 is 13 residues. Germline CDR1 is MNHNS and CDR2 is SASEGT. The CDR3 reads CASSEALMNEAFF. The CDR3, as DNA: TGTGCCAGCAGTGAAGCGCTGATGAATGAAGCTTTCTTT.

This clonotype was detected only a few times. The chain couples TRBV19 to TRBJ2-1, with D perhaps matching TRBD1 (5 bases). This CDR3 region has 16 residues. With 3 bases removed from V and 5 bases from J, the gap between germline ends came to 17 bases. Germline V lookup: CDR1 LNHDA, CDR2 SQIVND (reference sequence). CDR3 DNA sequence: TGTGCCAGTAGTATCCGTTCTGACAGCGTGGACAATGAGCAGTTCTTC. Amino acids: CASSIRSDSVDNEQFF.